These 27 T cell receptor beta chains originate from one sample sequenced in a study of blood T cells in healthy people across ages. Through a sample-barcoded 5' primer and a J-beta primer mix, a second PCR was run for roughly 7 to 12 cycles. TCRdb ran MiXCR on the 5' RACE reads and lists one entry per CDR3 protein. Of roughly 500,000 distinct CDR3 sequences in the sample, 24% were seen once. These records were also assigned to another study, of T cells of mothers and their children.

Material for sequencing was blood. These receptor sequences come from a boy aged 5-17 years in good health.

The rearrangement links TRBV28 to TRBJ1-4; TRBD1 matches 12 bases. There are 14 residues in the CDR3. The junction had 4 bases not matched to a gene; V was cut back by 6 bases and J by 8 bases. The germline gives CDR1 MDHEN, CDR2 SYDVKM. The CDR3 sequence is CASRAGTGGEKLFF. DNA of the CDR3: TGTGCCAGCAGGGCCGGGACAGGGGGCGAAAAACTGTTTTTT.

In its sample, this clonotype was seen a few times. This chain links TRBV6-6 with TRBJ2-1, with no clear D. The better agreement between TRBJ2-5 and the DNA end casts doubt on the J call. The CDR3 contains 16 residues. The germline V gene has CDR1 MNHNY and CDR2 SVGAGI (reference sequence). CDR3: CASSYWASRWVETQYF. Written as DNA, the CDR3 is TGTGCCAGCAGTTACTGGGCCTCCCGGTGGGTGGAGACCCAGTACTTC.

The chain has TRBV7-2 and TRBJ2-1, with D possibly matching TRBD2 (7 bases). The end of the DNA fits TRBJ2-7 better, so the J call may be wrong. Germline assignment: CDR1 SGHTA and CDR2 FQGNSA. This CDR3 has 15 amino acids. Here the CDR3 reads CASSVEGTRGGEQYF. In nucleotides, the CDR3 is TGTGCCAGCAGCGTCGAGGGGACAAGGGGGGGCGAGCAGTACTTC.

The CDR3 sequence: CASGLKVAGGTDTQYF. The DNA for the CDR3 is TGTGCTAGTGGTTTGAAGGTGGCGGGGGGCACAGATACGCAGTATTTT. The chain combines TRBV12-5 with TRBJ2-3, with TRBD2 matching over 7 bases. This CDR3 contains 16 residues. V lost 2 bases, J lost 1 base, and 6 bases stayed unmatched. Germline V CDR1 and CDR2: LGHNT, FRNRAP.

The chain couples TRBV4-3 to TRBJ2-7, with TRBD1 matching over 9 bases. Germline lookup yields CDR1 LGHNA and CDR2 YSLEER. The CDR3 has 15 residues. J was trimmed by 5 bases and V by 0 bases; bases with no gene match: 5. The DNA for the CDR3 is TGCGCCAGCAGCCAAGAACAGGGGGCGCGAAACGAGCAGTACTTC. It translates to CASSQEQGARNEQYF.

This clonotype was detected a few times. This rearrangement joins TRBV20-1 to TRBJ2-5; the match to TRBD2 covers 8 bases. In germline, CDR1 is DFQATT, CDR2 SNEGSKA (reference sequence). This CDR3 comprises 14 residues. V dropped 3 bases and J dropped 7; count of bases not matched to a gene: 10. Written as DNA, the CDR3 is TGCAGTGCTAGCCGGACTAGCTCCTTTAGGACCCAGTACTTC. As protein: CSASRTSSFRTQYF.

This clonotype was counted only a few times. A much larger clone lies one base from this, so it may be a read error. The chain's CDR3 is CASSYSDTNEQYF. In DNA, the CDR3 is TGTGCCAGCAGTTACTCGGACACCAACGAGCAGTACTTC. V gene TRBV6-2 or TRBV6-3 combines with J gene TRBJ2-7; a weak D match, TRBD1 (5 bases). In germline, CDR1 is MNHEY, CDR2 SVGEGT. The CDR3 totals 13 residues. The V end lost 0 bases, the J end lost 5 bases, and 8 bases lay between the germline ends.

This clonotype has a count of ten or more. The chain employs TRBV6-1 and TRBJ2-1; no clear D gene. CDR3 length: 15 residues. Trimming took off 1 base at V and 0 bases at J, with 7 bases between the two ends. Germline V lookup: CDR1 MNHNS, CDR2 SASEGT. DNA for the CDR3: TGTGCCAGCAGTGAAGAAGTCAGCTCCTACAATGAGCAGTTCTTC. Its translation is CASSEEVSSYNEQFF.

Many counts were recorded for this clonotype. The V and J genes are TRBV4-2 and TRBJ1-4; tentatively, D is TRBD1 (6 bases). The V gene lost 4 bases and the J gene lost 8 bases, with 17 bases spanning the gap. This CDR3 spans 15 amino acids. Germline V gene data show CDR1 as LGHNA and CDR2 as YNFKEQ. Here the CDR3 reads CASSPDLTGLEKLFF. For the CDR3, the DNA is TGTGCCAGCAGCCCCGATCTAACAGGGCTCGAAAAACTGTTTTTT.

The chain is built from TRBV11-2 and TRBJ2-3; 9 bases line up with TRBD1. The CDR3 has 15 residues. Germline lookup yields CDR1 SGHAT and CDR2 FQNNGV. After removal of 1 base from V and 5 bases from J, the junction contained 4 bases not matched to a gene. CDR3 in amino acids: CASSLGGTGLDTQYF. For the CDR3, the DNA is TGTGCCAGCAGCTTAGGGGGGACAGGGCTAGATACGCAGTATTTT.

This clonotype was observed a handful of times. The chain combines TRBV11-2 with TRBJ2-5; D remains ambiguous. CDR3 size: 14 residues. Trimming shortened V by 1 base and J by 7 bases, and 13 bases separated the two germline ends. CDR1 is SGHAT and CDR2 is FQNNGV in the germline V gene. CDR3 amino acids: CASSLVRPKGTQYF. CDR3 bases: TGTGCCAGCAGCTTAGTACGGCCTAAAGGGACCCAGTACTTC.

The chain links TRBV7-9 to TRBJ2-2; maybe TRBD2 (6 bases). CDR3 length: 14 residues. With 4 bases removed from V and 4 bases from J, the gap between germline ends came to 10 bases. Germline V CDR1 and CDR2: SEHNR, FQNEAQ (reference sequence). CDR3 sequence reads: CASSSQEGTGELFF. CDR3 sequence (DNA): TGTGCCAGCAGCTCCCAGGAGGGCACCGGGGAGCTGTTTTTT. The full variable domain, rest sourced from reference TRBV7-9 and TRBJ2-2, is DTGVSQNPRHKITKRGQNVTFRCDPISEHNRLYWYRQTLGQGPEFLTYFQNEAQLEKSRLLSDRFSAERPKGSFSTLEIQRTEQGDSAMYLCASSSQEGTGELFFGEGSRLTVL.

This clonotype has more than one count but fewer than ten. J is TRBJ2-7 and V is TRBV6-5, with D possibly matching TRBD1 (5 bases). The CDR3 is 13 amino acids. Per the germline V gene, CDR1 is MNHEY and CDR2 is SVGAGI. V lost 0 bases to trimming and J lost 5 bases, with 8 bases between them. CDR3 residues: CASSYSTVHEQYF. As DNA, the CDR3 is TGTGCCAGCAGTTACTCGACAGTCCACGAGCAGTACTTC.

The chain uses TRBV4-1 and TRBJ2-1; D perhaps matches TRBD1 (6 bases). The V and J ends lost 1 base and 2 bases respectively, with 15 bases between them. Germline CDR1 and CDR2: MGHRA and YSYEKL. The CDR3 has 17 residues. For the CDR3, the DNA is TGCGCCAGCAGCCAAGCTTTGGTGGCAGGGGCCTACAATGAGCAGTTCTTC. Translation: CASSQALVAGAYNEQFF.

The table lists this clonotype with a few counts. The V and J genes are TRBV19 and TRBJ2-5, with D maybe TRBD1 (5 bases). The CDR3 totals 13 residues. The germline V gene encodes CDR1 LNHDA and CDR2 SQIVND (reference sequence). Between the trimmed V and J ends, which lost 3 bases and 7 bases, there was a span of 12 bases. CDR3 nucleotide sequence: TGTGCCAGTAGTATGGGGCCCGTAGGGACCCAGTACTTC. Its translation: CASSMGPVGTQYF.

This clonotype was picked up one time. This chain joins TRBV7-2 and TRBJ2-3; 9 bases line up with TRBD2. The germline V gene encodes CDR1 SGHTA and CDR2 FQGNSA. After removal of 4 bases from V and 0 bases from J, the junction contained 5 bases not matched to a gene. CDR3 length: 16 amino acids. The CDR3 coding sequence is TGTGCCAGCAGCTATTTAGCGGGGGCTAGCACAGATACGCAGTATTTT. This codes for CASSYLAGASTDTQYF.

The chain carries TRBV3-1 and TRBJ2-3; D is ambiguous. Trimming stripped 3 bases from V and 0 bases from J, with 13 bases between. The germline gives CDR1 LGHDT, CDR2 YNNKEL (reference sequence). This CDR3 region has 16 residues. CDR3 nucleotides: TGTGCCAGCAGCCAGAGCCCAAGTTATAGCACAGATACGCAGTATTTT. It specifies CASSQSPSYSTDTQYF.

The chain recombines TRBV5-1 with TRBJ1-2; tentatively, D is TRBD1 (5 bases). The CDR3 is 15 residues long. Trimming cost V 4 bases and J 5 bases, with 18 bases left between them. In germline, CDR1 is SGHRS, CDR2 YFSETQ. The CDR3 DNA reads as TGCGCCAGCAGCCCCCTCGTTGGTGGGGCATATGGCTACACCTTC. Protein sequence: CASSPLVGGAYGYTF.

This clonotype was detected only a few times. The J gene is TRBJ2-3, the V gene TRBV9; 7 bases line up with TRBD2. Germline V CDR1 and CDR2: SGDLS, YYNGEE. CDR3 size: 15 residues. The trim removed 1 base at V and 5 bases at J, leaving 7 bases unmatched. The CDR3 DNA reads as TGTGCCAGCAGCGTATCGGCTAGCGGTGGAGATACGCAGTATTTT. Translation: CASSVSASGGDTQYF.

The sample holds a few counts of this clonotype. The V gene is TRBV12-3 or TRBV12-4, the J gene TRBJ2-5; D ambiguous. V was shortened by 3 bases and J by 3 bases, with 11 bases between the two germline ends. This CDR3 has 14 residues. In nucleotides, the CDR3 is TGTGCCAGCAGTTTTAGCCTGGGCGAAGAGACCCAGTACTTC. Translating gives CASSFSLGEETQYF.

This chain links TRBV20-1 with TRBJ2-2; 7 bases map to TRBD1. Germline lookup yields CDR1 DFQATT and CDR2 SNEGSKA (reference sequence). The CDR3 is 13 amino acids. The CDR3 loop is CSVEGTVTGELFF. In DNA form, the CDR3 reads TGCAGCGTAGAGGGGACAGTCACCGGGGAGCTGTTTTTT.

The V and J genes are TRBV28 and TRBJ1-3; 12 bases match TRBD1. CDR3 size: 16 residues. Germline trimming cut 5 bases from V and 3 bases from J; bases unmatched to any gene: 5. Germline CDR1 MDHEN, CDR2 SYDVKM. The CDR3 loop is CASSPGQGAIGNTIYF. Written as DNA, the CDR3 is TGTGCCAGCAGTCCGGGACAGGGGGCTATTGGAAACACCATATATTTT.

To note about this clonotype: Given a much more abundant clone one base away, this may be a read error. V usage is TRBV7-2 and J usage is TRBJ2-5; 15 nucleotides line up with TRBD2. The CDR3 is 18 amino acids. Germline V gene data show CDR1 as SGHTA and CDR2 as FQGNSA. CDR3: CASSLGTSGGAARETQCF. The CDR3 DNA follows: TGTGCCAGCAGCTTAGGGACTAGCGGGGGGGCGGCGAGGGAGACCCAGTGCTTC.

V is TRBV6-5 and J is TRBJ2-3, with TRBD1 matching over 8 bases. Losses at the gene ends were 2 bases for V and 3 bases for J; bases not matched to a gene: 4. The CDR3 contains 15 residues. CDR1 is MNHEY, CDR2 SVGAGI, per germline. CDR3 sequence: CASSYGTGRTDTQYF. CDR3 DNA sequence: TGTGCCAGCAGTTACGGGACAGGTCGGACAGATACGCAGTATTTT.

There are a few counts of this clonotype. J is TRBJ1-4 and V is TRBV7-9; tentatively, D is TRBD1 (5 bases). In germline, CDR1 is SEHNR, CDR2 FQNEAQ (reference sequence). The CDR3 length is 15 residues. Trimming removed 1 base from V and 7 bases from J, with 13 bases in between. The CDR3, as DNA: TGTGCCAGCAGCTTAGGAGGAGGGGACGTTGAAAAACTGTTTTTT. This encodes CASSLGGGDVEKLFF.

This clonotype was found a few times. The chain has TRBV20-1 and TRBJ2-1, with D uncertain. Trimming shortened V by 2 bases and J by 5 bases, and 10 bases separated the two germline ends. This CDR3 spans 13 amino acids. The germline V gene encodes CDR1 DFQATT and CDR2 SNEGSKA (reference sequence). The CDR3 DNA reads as TGCAGTGCTAGAACTGAGACCCACAATGAGCAGTTCTTC. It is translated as CSARTETHNEQFF.

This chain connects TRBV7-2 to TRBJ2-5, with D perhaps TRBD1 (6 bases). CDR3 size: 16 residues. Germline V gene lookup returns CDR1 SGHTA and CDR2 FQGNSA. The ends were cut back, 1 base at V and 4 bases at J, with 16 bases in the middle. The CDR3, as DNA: TGTGCCAGCAGCTTAGGGGTTTCGGACAGACTAGAGACCCAGTACTTC. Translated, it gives CASSLGVSDRLETQYF.